This TCR beta chain is from a study of blood T cell repertoires in COVID-19. Libraries were prepared by immunoSEQ multiplex PCR; TCRdb keeps only in-frame clonotypes and omits some of them. The sample has about 94,000 clones, about 80% seen once. Looked up from germline, CDR1 is KGHDR and CDR2 is SFDVKD. V was cut by 1 base and J by 7 bases, with 6 bases left in between. This CDR3 spans 13 amino acids. The sequencing sample was made of peripheral blood. This chain connects TRBV24-1 to TRBJ2-2; unclear D gene. This sequence originates from a man in his 60s with acute or convalescent COVID-19. The CDR3 nucleotides read TGTGCCACCAGTGATTTCCCGGGCGGGGAGCTGTTTTTT. It encodes CATSDFPGGELFF.